This T cell receptor beta chain is drawn from a study of beta chain features in type 1 diabetes (dated by TCRdb to the late 2010s). Describing the broader study: Mean age, gender distribution, total cell number and subset yield were not different between patients and healthy donors. Across all samples, around 100 million sorted cells were examined, and cell number per subset correlated strongly with RNA yield. In the study, recently diagnosed type 1 diabetes patients and matched healthy donors were compared on the TCRB repertoires of their sorted circulating CD4+ T cell subsets. Whereas all 30 or so donors provided naive and central memory subsets, regulatory and stem cell-like memory subsets were isolated from just 8 patients and about 8 healthy donors. The investigation overall reported the following: Because the HLA sub-analyses included only small numbers of individuals, any influence of HLA type on TCRB rearrangement was left unresolved. Shorter templates might have been favored by PCR, but patient and control samples were amplified and corrected together, so both groups would have been affected equally by any skew. Naive, central memory and regulatory TCRB repertoires appeared more similar among patients than among healthy donors. Because cDNA was sequenced instead of genomic DNA, highly expressing activated cells could be over-represented, though the groups showed no difference in activation or CD3 levels. Type 1 diabetes patients showed a moderate but significant shortening of TCRB CDR3 length in all four CD4+ subsets. At VDJ recombination sites, type 1 diabetes patients had fewer insertions and more deleted nucleotides, which implies abnormalities in thymic rearrangement.

Note on this clone: Its antigen remains unidentified. No clone much larger than this one lies a single base away; base qualities are absent.

V loses 4 bases at its end and J loses 4 bases; junction bases beyond the gene matches: 4. CDR1 and CDR2, per the germline V gene, are SGDLS and YYNGEE. Counted from cysteine to phenylalanine, this CDR3 has 13 amino acids. The CDR3 DNA has 39 bases and is translated from base 1. The High Capacity cDNA Reverse Transcription Kit was used to reverse transcribe all of the isolated RNA, meaning that expressed TCRB transcripts were what got sequenced. Deep immunoSEQ sequencing was performed on naive, central memory and regulatory T cell samples, with an average of roughly 3.5 million total reads per sample. Sorted cells were lysed in RLT buffer and RNA was extracted with DNase-treated RNeasy Micro or Mini kits, depending on cell number. To prevent cross-contamination, every cell subset was processed on its own, while patient and healthy donor samples were processed together. Using the immunoSEQ multiplex PCR, TCRB sequences were amplified from cDNA into 87-bp fragments spanning the CDR3 region. Amplicons were sequenced on the Illumina HiSeq platform. For the original study's pipeline: PCR bias was computationally corrected using synthetic template baselines, reads within Hamming distance 2 were collapsed, and singletons that could not be merged were discarded. Reads were aligned against IMGT so that V, D and J genes, CDR3 length and insertions or deletions at six rearrangement sites could be assigned. Within each subset, clonotype counts were normalized to sorted cell number, and only after that were true diversity and Gini coefficients computed with the tcR R package. Repertoire sharing was quantified using the overlap coefficient calculated on TCRB nucleotide sequences. As a proxy for the pre-selection repertoire, out-of-frame TCRB sequences from naive cells were analyzed. TCRdb limited this immuneACCESS table to in-frame rearrangements with V and J called. A share of clones is missing; checked studies link under half to unresolved V genes, and the rest is unexplained. V, J and clone size are taken as reported in that table, and D and trimming were inferred from the DNA itself. The sample profile shows roughly 280,000 clones; around 22% of them were found once. The biggest ten clones account for around 0.013% of the sample.

Each donor gave one peripheral blood draw, approximately 0.11 L on average, collected into heparinised tubes. Using a panel that included CD45RO, CCR7, CD25, CD127, CD95 and CD27, naive, central memory, regulatory and stem cell-like memory CD4+ T cells were sorted on a BD FACSAria II. A purity above 95% was achieved for all sorted populations. PBMCs were isolated right away by Lymphoprep density gradient centrifugation and were stained directly, without culture. To minimize batch effects, samples were stained and sorted in pairs, one healthy donor with one patient per experiment. The TCR comes from a woman aged 25 to 39 with type 1 diabetes. The sequenced sample was naive CD4+ T cells from blood. The cell subset or site label, as the study defines it: true naive CD4+ T cells. The sequence is built from TRBV9 and TRBJ1-2, and 7 junction bases match TRBD1. CDR3 protein: CASSQGQTYGYTF. In nucleotides, the sequence is TGTGCCAGCAGCCAGGGACAGACCTATGGCTACACCTTC.